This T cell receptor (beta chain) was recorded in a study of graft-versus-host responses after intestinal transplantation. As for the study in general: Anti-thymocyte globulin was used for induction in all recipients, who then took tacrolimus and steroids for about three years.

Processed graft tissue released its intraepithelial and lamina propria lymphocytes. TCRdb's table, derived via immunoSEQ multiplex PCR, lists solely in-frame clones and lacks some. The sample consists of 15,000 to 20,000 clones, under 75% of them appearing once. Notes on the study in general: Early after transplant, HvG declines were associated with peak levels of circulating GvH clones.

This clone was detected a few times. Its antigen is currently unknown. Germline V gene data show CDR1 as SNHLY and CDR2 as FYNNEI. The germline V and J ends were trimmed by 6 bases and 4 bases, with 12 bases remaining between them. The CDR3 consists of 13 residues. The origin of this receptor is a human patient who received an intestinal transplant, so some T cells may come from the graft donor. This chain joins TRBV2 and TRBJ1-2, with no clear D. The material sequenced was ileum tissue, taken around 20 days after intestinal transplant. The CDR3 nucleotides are TGTGCCAGCAGGACCGACGGAGTCTATGGCTACACCTTC. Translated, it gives CASRTDGVYGYTF.